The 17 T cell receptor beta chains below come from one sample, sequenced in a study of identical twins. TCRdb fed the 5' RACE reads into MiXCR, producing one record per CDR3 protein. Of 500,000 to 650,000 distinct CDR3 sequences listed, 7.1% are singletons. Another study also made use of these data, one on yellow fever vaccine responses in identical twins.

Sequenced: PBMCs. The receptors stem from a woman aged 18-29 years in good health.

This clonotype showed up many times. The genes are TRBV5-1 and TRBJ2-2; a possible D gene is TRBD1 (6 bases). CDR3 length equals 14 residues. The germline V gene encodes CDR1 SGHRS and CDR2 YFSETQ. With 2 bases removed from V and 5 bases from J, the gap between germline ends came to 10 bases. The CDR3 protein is CASSLHRVTGELFF. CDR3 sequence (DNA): TGCGCCAGCAGCTTACACAGGGTTACCGGGGAGCTGTTTTTT.

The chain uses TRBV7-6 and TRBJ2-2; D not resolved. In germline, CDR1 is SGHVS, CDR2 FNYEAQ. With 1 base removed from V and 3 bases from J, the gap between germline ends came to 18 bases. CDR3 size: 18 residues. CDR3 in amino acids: CASSLGPPSGLDTGELFF. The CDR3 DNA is TGTGCCAGCAGCTTAGGCCCACCGAGTGGGCTTGACACCGGGGAGCTGTTTTTT.

CDR3 in amino acids: CASSEASTALPQHF. The CDR3 DNA is TGTGCCAGCAGTGAAGCGTCGACAGCGCTACCCCAGCATTTT. J is TRBJ1-5 and V is TRBV2; D is possibly TRBD1 (5 bases). Germline V gene lookup returns CDR1 SNHLY and CDR2 FYNNEI. The CDR3 is 14 amino acids. The V and J ends lost 0 bases and 10 bases respectively, with 13 bases between them.

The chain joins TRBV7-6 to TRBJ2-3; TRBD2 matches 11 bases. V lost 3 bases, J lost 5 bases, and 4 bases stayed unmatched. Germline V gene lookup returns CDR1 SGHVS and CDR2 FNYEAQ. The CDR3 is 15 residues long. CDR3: CASSLRLAGKDTQYF. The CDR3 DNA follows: TGTGCCAGCAGCTTGAGACTAGCGGGGAAAGATACGCAGTATTTT.

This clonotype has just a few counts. The CDR3 nucleotides are TGTGCCAGCAGTGAAGCGAGGGCAGCCCCCTACAATGAGCAGTTCTTC. Translation gives CASSEARAAPYNEQFF. V is TRBV6-1 and J is TRBJ2-1, with a possible D match to TRBD2 (5 bases). V was shortened by 0 bases and J by 2 bases, with 11 bases between the two germline ends. This CDR3 region has 16 residues. Germline V lookup: CDR1 MNHNS, CDR2 SASEGT.

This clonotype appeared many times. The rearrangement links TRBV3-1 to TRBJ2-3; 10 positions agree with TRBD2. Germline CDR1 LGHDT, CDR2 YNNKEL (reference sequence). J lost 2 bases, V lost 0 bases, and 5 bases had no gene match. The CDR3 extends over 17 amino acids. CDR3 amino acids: CASSQDRSGGATDTQYF. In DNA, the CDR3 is TGTGCCAGCAGCCAAGATCGGAGCGGGGGGGCCACAGATACGCAGTATTTT.

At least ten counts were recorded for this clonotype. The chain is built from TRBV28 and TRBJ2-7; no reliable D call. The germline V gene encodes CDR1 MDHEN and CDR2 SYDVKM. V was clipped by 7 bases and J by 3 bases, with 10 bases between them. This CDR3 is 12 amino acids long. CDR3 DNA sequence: TGTGCCAGCACCCCGGGTGGCTACGAGCAGTACTTC. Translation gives CASTPGGYEQYF.

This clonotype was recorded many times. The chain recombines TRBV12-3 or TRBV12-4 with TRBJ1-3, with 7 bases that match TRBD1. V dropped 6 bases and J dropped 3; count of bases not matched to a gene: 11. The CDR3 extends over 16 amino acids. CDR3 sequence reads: CASSINKGAVGNTIYF. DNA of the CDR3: TGTGCCAGCAGCATAAACAAGGGGGCTGTTGGAAACACCATATATTTT.

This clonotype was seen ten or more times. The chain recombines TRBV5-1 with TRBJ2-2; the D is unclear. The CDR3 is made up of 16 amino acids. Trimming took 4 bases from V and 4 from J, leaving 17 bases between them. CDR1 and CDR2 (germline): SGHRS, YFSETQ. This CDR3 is CASSDKDTRGTGELFF. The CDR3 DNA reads TGCGCCAGCAGCGATAAGGATACCCGAGGCACCGGGGAGCTGTTTTTT.

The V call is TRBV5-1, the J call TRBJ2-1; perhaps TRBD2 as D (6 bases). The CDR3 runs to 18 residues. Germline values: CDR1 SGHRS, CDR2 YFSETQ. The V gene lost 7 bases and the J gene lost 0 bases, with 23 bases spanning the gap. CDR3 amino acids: CASAPAPPGRGSYNEQFF. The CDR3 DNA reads TGCGCCAGCGCCCCAGCCCCCCCCGGGCGGGGCTCCTACAATGAGCAGTTCTTC.

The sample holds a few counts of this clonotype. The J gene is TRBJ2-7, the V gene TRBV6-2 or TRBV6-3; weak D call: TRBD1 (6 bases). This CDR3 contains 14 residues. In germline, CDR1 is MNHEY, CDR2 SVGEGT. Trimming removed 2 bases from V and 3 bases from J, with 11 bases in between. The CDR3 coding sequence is TGTGCCAGCAGTTACGTGGGGGCCTACTACGAGCAGTACTTC. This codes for CASSYVGAYYEQYF.

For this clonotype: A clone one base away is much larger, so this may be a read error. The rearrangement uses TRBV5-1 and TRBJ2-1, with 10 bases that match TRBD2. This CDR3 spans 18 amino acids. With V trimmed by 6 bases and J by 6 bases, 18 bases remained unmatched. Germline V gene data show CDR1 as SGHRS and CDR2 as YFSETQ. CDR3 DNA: TGCGCCAGCATCCCGTCAAGGTCCCCTAGCGGGAGAAGCAATGAGCAGTTCTTC. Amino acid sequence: CASIPSRSPSGRSNEQFF.

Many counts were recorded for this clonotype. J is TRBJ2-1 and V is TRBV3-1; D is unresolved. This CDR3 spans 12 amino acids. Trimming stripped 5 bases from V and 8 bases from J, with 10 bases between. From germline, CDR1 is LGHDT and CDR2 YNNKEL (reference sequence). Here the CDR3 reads CASSREDDEQFF. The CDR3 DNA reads TGTGCCAGCAGCAGGGAAGACGATGAGCAGTTCTTC.

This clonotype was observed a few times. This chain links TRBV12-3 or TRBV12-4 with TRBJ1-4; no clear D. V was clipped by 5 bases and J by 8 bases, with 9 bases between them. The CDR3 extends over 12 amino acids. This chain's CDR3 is CASSPAREKLFF. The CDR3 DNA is TGTGCCAGCAGTCCAGCGAGGGAAAAACTGTTTTTT.

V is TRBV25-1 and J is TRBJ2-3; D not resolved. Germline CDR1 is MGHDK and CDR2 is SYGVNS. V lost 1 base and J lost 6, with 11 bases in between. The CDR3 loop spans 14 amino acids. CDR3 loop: CASSEFGASDTQYF. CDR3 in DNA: TGTGCCAGCAGTGAATTCGGCGCCTCCGATACGCAGTATTTT.

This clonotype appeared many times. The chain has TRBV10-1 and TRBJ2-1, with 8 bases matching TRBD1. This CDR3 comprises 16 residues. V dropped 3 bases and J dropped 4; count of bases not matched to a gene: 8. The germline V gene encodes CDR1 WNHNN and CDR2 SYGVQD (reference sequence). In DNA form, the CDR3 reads TGCGCCAGCAGTGACGGACAGGGCCTATGGTACAATGAGCAGTTCTTC. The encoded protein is CASSDGQGLWYNEQFF.

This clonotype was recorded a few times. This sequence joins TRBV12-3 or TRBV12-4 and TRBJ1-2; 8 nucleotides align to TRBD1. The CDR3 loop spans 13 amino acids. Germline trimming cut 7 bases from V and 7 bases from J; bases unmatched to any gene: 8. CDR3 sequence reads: CASKMTGEPGYTF. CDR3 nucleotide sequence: TGTGCCAGCAAAATGACAGGGGAGCCTGGCTACACCTTC.